This is a list of T cell receptor beta chains from one sample in a study of identical twins. TCRdb analysed the 5' RACE reads with MiXCR anew, one entry per CDR3 protein. The profile shows about 220,000 distinct CDR3 sequences, approximately 8.3% of them singletons. This sample also belongs to another study, concerning yellow fever vaccine responses in identical twins.

Material: memory (CD45RO+) T cells sorted from blood. All receptors derive from a woman aged 18 to 35 in good health. Both conserved end residues are part of each CDR3. Fields, in order: V gene, D gene, clone size, J gene, CDR3 protein, CDR3 DNA. The D gene is left open where the match is weak. Only part of the rows carry a size: once, few, many, or a class if the clone is expanded.

V gene: TRBV12-3/TRBV12-4
D gene: -
clone size: many
J gene: TRBJ2-1
CDR3 protein: CASSPPRARGKHNEQFF
CDR3 DNA: TGTGCCAGCAGCCCGCCGCGGGCCAGGGGAAAACACAATGAGCAGTTCTTC

V gene: TRBV12-3/TRBV12-4
D gene: -
clone size: few
J gene: TRBJ2-3
CDR3 protein: CASSAALFQDTQYF
CDR3 DNA: TGTGCCAGCAGTGCTGCCCTTTTTCAAGATACGCAGTATTTT

V gene: TRBV12-3/TRBV12-4
D gene: -
clone size: many
J gene: TRBJ2-3
CDR3 protein: CASRGASVSTDTQYF
CDR3 DNA: TGTGCCAGCAGAGGGGCTAGCGTATCCACAGATACGCAGTATTTT

V gene: TRBV29-1
D gene: -
clone size: many
J gene: TRBJ2-3
CDR3 protein: CSVGSGRAAADTQYF
CDR3 DNA: TGCAGCGTTGGGTCGGGTAGGGCCGCTGCCGATACGCAGTATTTT

V gene: TRBV7-2
D gene: TRBD1
clone size: -
J gene: TRBJ2-4
CDR3 protein: CASSLAGGEDKNIQYF
CDR3 DNA: TGTGCCAGCAGCTTAGCAGGGGGCGAAGACAAAAACATTCAGTACTTC

V gene: TRBV5-1
D gene: -
clone size: few
J gene: TRBJ1-2
CDR3 protein: CASSYDNNYGYTF
CDR3 DNA: TGCGCCAGCAGTTATGACAACAACTATGGCTACACCTTC

V gene: TRBV6-1
D gene: TRBD2
clone size: many
J gene: TRBJ2-1
CDR3 protein: CASCLAGGATSSYNEQFF
CDR3 DNA: TGTGCCAGCTGTCTAGCGGGGGGCGCTACCAGCTCCTACAATGAGCAGTTCTTC

V gene: TRBV4-2
D gene: TRBD1
clone size: many
J gene: TRBJ1-1
CDR3 protein: CASSPGGQMNTEAFF
CDR3 DNA: TGTGCCAGCAGCCCAGGGGGACAAATGAACACTGAAGCTTTCTTT

V gene: TRBV7-2
D gene: -
clone size: few
J gene: TRBJ2-5
CDR3 protein: CASSLSPRHEKTQYF
CDR3 DNA: TGTGCCAGCAGCTTAAGCCCCAGGCACGAGAAGACCCAGTACTTC

V gene: TRBV5-1
D gene: TRBD1
clone size: many
J gene: TRBJ1-1
CDR3 protein: CASSTAPGTGENEAFF
CDR3 DNA: TGCGCCAGCAGCACAGCTCCCGGGACAGGGGAGAATGAAGCTTTCTTT

V gene: TRBV27
D gene: TRBD1
clone size: -
J gene: TRBJ2-1
CDR3 protein: CASSSRGPTNEQFF
CDR3 DNA: TGTGCCAGCAGTTCAAGGGGGCCTACCAATGAGCAGTTCTTC

V gene: TRBV6-5
D gene: -
clone size: many
J gene: TRBJ2-3
CDR3 protein: CASSLRALPPDTQYF
CDR3 DNA: TGTGCCAGCAGTTTGCGGGCCCTCCCTCCAGATACGCAGTATTTT

V gene: TRBV5-4
D gene: -
clone size: -
J gene: TRBJ2-3
CDR3 protein: CASSPRDPNTDTQYF
CDR3 DNA: TGTGCCAGCAGCCCCAGGGATCCTAACACAGATACGCAGTATTTT

V gene: TRBV28
D gene: -
clone size: few
J gene: TRBJ2-3
CDR3 protein: CASRPATSSTDTQYF
CDR3 DNA: TGTGCCAGCAGGCCGGCAACCTCTAGCACAGATACGCAGTATTTT

V gene: TRBV5-1
D gene: -
clone size: many
J gene: TRBJ1-2
CDR3 protein: CASSFDGNYGYTF
CDR3 DNA: TGCGCCAGCAGCTTTGACGGGAACTATGGCTACACCTTC

V gene: TRBV7-3
D gene: -
clone size: -
J gene: TRBJ2-7
CDR3 protein: CASSLSPNYEQYF
CDR3 DNA: TGTGCCAGCAGCCTAAGCCCTAACTACGAGCAGTACTTC

V gene: TRBV7-2
D gene: -
clone size: few
J gene: TRBJ2-1
CDR3 protein: CASSLGPRVRGEQFF
CDR3 DNA: TGTGCCAGCAGCTTGGGGCCAAGGGTCCGAGGTGAGCAGTTCTTC

V gene: TRBV2
D gene: -
clone size: few
J gene: TRBJ1-1
CDR3 protein: CASRRGTEAFF
CDR3 DNA: TGTGCCAGCCGGCGGGGCACTGAAGCTTTCTTT

V gene: TRBV5-6
D gene: -
clone size: -
J gene: TRBJ1-6
CDR3 protein: CASSLVAKNSPLHF
CDR3 DNA: TGTGCCAGCAGCTTGGTGGCTAAAAATTCACCCCTCCACTTT

V gene: TRBV6-6
D gene: -
clone size: many
J gene: TRBJ1-6
CDR3 protein: CASSRQFSPLHF
CDR3 DNA: TGTGCCAGCAGTAGACAGTTTTCACCCCTCCACTTT

V gene: TRBV12-3/TRBV12-4
D gene: TRBD2
clone size: many
J gene: TRBJ2-4
CDR3 protein: CASHTTSGNIQYF
CDR3 DNA: TGTGCCAGCCACACGACTAGCGGAAACATTCAGTACTTC

V gene: TRBV10-3
D gene: TRBD1
clone size: many
J gene: TRBJ1-2
CDR3 protein: CAIVGGDRGYTF
CDR3 DNA: TGTGCCATCGTAGGGGGCGATCGTGGCTACACCTTC

V gene: TRBV11-1
D gene: -
clone size: once
J gene: TRBJ2-1
CDR3 protein: CAIGPGLGRGDHEQFF
CDR3 DNA: TGTGCCATCGGCCCCGGGCTGGGCAGGGGGGACCATGAGCAGTTCTTC

V gene: TRBV23-1
D gene: -
clone size: once
J gene: TRBJ2-2
CDR3 protein: CASSQSLRDRTCRVSGSCFF
CDR3 DNA: -

V gene: TRBV5-1
D gene: -
clone size: few
J gene: TRBJ2-7
CDR3 protein: CASSLGSFREQYF
CDR3 DNA: TGCGCCAGCAGCTTGGGATCTTTCCGCGAGCAGTACTTC

V gene: TRBV5-4
D gene: TRBD2
clone size: many
J gene: TRBJ2-3
CDR3 protein: CAGGFLAGADTQYF
CDR3 DNA: TGTGCCGGAGGGTTCCTAGCGGGGGCAGATACGCAGTATTTT

V gene: TRBV5-1
D gene: TRBD1
clone size: many
J gene: TRBJ2-1
CDR3 protein: CASSYRNDRGRINEQFF
CDR3 DNA: TGCGCCAGCAGTTACCGTAACGACAGGGGGCGAATCAATGAGCAGTTCTTC

V gene: TRBV3-1
D gene: TRBD1
clone size: -
J gene: TRBJ1-5
CDR3 protein: CASSQGTGAMANQPQHF
CDR3 DNA: TGTGCCAGCAGCCAGGGGACAGGGGCGATGGCTAATCAGCCCCAGCATTTT

V gene: TRBV18
D gene: -
clone size: -
J gene: TRBJ2-7
CDR3 protein: CASSLKPAGAGNEQYF
CDR3 DNA: TGTGCCAGCTCACTAAAACCGGCGGGGGCGGGGAACGAGCAGTACTTC